One sample yielded the 9 T cell receptor beta chains listed below, sequenced in a study of T cells in Graves' hyperthyroidism and ophthalmopathy. Amplification targeted TCR beta CDR3 regions from RNA transcripts. TCR CDR3 underwent first-round RT-PCR with the HTBI primer set. MiXCR was run by TCRdb on the multiplex PCR reads, yielding one entry per CDR3 protein. The sample consists of 500,000 to 600,000 distinct CDR3 sequences, approximately 15% of them appearing once. Sequenced sample: blood. The receptors stem from a woman aged 18 to 35 with Graves' hyperthyroidism.

This clonotype was picked up a small number of times. The gene calls are TRBV6-2 or TRBV6-3 and TRBJ2-7; D remains unclear. V was trimmed by 7 bases and J by 2 bases, leaving 12 bases between them. Germline CDR1 MNHEY, CDR2 SVGEGT. The CDR3 extends over 13 amino acids. The CDR3 sequence is CASNPAATYEQYF. The CDR3 DNA reads TGTGCCAGCAACCCGGCAGCGACCTACGAGCAGTACTTC.

This clonotype was seen many times. The chain recombines TRBV29-1 with TRBJ1-2; tentatively, D is TRBD1 (6 bases). V was cut by 0 bases and J by 3 bases, with 11 bases left in between. This CDR3 has 14 residues. The germline CDR1 and CDR2 sequences are SQVTM and ANQGSEA. CDR3 amino acids: CSVEDRAGDYGYTF. The CDR3 DNA sequence: TGCAGCGTTGAAGATCGGGCAGGGGACTATGGCTACACCTTC.

The chain has TRBV19 and TRBJ1-5; 10 bases line up with TRBD1. The germline CDR1 and CDR2 sequences are LNHDA and SQIVND (reference sequence). The CDR3 is 16 residues long. V dropped 2 bases and J dropped 4; count of bases not matched to a gene: 5. CDR3 sequence (DNA): TGTGCCAGTAGTATAAGGGACAGGGGAGGGAATCAGCCCCAGCATTTT. This translates into CASSIRDRGGNQPQHF.

This clonotype appeared a few times. The junction shows a germline mismatch at one end, possibly a read error. The genes are TRBV5-6 and TRBJ1-1, with 8 bases matching TRBD1. The CDR3 covers 14 residues. Germline values: CDR1 SGHDT, CDR2 YYEEEE. CDR3 nucleotide sequence: TGTGCCAGCAGTTTGGACAGGGAAGTAACTGAAGCTTTCTTT. This gives the protein CASSLDREVTEAFF.

This clonotype was recorded many times. V is TRBV7-2 and J is TRBJ2-4; unclear D gene. The CDR3 totals 16 residues. Trimming shortened V by 1 base and J by 1 base, and 11 bases separated the two germline ends. Germline CDR1 SGHTA, CDR2 FQGNSA. The CDR3 DNA follows: TGTGCCAGCAGCTTAGAGGCCTACCGGGCCAAAAACATTCAGTACTTC. The encoded protein is CASSLEAYRAKNIQYF. Complete variable domain (other parts from reference TRBV7-2 and TRBJ2-4): GAGVSQSPSNKVTEKGKDVELRCDPISGHTALYWYRQSLGQGLEFLIYFQGNSAPDKSGLPSDRFSAERTGGSVSTLTIQRTQQEDSAVYLCASSLEAYRAKNIQYFGAGTRLSVL.

This clonotype was seen ten or more times. The V gene is TRBV15, the J gene TRBJ2-3; maybe TRBD2 (6 bases). V gave up 0 bases and J gave up 3 bases, with 10 bases separating them. CDR3 length equals 15 residues. Germline V gene lookup returns CDR1 LNHNV and CDR2 YYDKDF (reference sequence). The CDR3 nucleotides are TGTGCCACCAGCAGAGATCTGGCGGGGACAGATACGCAGTATTTT. The encoded protein is CATSRDLAGTDTQYF. The variable domain in full, with the rest retrieved from reference TRBV15 and TRBJ2-3, is DAMVIQNPRYQVTQFGKPVTLSCSQTLNHNVMYWYQQKSSQAPKLLFHYYDKDFNNEADTPDNFQSRRPNTSFCFLDIRSPGLGDTAMYLCATSRDLAGTDTQYFGPGTRLTVL.

The sample holds many counts of this clonotype. The V and J genes are TRBV7-3 and TRBJ2-1; possible D gene TRBD1, 5 bases. V was cut by 3 bases and J by 3 bases, with 12 bases left in between. Germline V gene data show CDR1 as SGHTA and CDR2 as FQGTGA. This CDR3 is built from 15 residues. Here the CDR3 reads CASSLGQGGYNEQFF. CDR3 nucleotides: TGTGCCAGCAGCTTGGGGCAGGGTGGCTACAATGAGCAGTTCTTC.

The chain employs TRBV20-1 and TRBJ1-6; no clear D gene. Between the trimmed V and J ends, which lost 0 bases and 0 bases, there was a span of 15 bases. This CDR3 has 18 amino acids. CDR1 DFQATT and CDR2 SNEGSKA come from the germline V gene (reference sequence). The CDR3, as DNA: TGCAGTGCTAGAGATCTAGACACTTTCAGCTCCTATAATTCACCCCTCCACTTT. It codes for CSARDLDTFSSYNSPLHF.

The chain has TRBV12-3 or TRBV12-4 and TRBJ1-5; 8 bases are shared with TRBD1. There are 18 residues in the CDR3. V lost 6 bases to trimming and J lost 9 bases; unmatched junction nucleotides: 22. In DNA form, the CDR3 reads TGTGCCAGCAGCCTGCTTCGCCCACCGGACAGGGCTCCTCGGCCCCAGCATTTT. Protein sequence: CASSLLRPPDRAPRPQHF.